The next 29 T cell receptor beta chains were all read from a single sample in a study of OX40 agonist ivuxolimab in advanced cancers. The repertoire was sequenced with immunoSEQ multiplex PCR; TCRdb's copy has only in-frame clones and lacks some. The data show fewer than 35,000 clones, 74% seen once. The input for sequencing was CD4+ or CD8+ T cells sorted from blood, taken in a trial of the OX40 agonist ivuxolimab. The receptors come from an adult with an advanced solid tumor such as melanoma, head and neck, liver or kidney cancer.

This clone was seen a handful of times. V is TRBV29-1 and J is TRBJ2-7; 8 nucleotides match TRBD1. The CDR3 runs 16 residues. The germline CDR1 and CDR2 sequences are SQVTM and ANQGSEA. The junction had 16 bases not matched to a gene; V was cut back by 2 bases and J by 7 bases. The DNA for the CDR3 is TGCAGCGTTGAAAGCCTCCATCAATCAGGGGGCCGGGAGCAGTACGTC. It specifies CSVESLHQSGGREQYV.

V is TRBV9 and J is TRBJ1-6; D is undetermined. CDR3 length equals 16 residues. Germline V gene data show CDR1 as SGDLS and CDR2 as YYNGEE. The V and J ends lost 0 bases and 5 bases respectively, with 12 bases between them. The CDR3 coding sequence is TGTGCCAGCAGCGTAGGATCGGGGAGTAATAATTCACCCCTCCACTTT. Amino acids: CASSVGSGSNNSPLHF.

By share, this clone ranks as medium-sized (0.01 to 0.1%). The chain employs TRBV4-1 and TRBJ1-3; D unclear. Between the trimmed V and J ends, which lost 0 bases and 0 bases, there was a span of 9 bases. In germline, CDR1 is MGHRA, CDR2 YSYEKL. This CDR3 has 16 amino acids. CDR3: CASSQEFPFSGNTIYF. For the CDR3, the DNA is TGCGCCAGCAGCCAAGAATTTCCATTCTCTGGAAACACCATATATTTT.

The J gene is TRBJ2-3, the V gene TRBV10-3, with unresolved D. This CDR3 region has 14 residues. CDR1 ENHRY and CDR2 SYGVKD come from the germline V gene. Deletions cut 7 bases from V and 2 bases from J, with 13 bases between. CDR3 sequence reads: CAIKGGRSTDTQYF. The CDR3 region has the DNA TGTGCCATCAAGGGCGGACGCTCCACAGATACGCAGTATTTT.

The genes are TRBV10-1 and TRBJ2-1, with D unclear. V was pared by 4 bases and J by 0 bases, with 10 bases between. The CDR3 has 15 residues. The V gene's germline CDR1 is WNHNN and CDR2 SYGVQD (reference sequence). The CDR3: CASSARQSSYNEQFF. CDR3 nucleotide sequence: TGCGCCAGCAGTGCTAGACAAAGCTCCTACAATGAGCAGTTCTTC.

The genes are TRBV9 and TRBJ2-5, with 8 bases aligning to TRBD1. The J call is uncertain, as TRBJ2-7 better fits the DNA end. In germline, CDR1 is SGDLS, CDR2 YYNGEE. The CDR3 contains 16 residues. The CDR3 sequence: CASSPGRPGTGYEQYF. DNA for the CDR3: TGTGCCAGCAGCCCAGGGAGGCCCGGGACAGGCTACGAGCAGTACTTC.

This sequence joins TRBV7-9 and TRBJ2-7, with 8 bases identical to TRBD1. The CDR3 has 15 amino acids. The V gene's germline CDR1 is SEHNR and CDR2 FQNEAQ (reference sequence). The V segment lost 5 bases and the J segment 0 bases; nucleotides outside the gene matches: 6. CDR3 loop: CASSEWTGPSYEQYF. CDR3 bases: TGTGCCAGCAGCGAATGGACAGGGCCCTCCTACGAGCAGTACTTC.

CDR3 loop: CAWTTGTAYEQYF. The DNA for the CDR3 is TGTGCCTGGACAACCGGGACAGCCTACGAGCAGTACTTC. The rearrangement links TRBV30 to TRBJ2-7, with TRBD1 identical over 7 bases. This CDR3 has 13 residues. The V segment lost 4 bases and the J segment 2 bases; nucleotides outside the gene matches: 5. Germline values: CDR1 GTSNPN, CDR2 SVGIG (reference sequence).

The chain has TRBV11-2 and TRBJ1-4; D is undetermined. V was clipped by 0 bases and J by 4 bases, with 9 bases between them. Germline CDR1 SGHAT, CDR2 FQNNGV. The CDR3 loop spans 15 amino acids. CDR3 coding DNA: TGTGCCAGCAGCTTAGACTTACAAAATAATGAAAAACTGTTTTTT. Its protein is CASSLDLQNNEKLFF.

The chain combines TRBV30 with TRBJ2-5, with 8 positions matching TRBD2. Looked up from germline, CDR1 is GTSNPN and CDR2 is SVGIG (reference sequence). After removal of 3 bases from V and 3 bases from J, the junction contained 3 bases not matched to a gene. The CDR3 length is 13 residues. The DNA for the CDR3 is TGTGCCTGGAGGACGGGGGGGAAAGAGACCCAGTACTTC. Its translation: CAWRTGGKETQYF.

The gene calls are TRBV5-4 and TRBJ1-2; D call uncertain. The CDR3 runs to 14 residues. Germline V gene lookup returns CDR1 SGHNT and CDR2 YYREEE (reference sequence). V was pared by 0 bases and J by 7 bases, with 13 bases between. CDR3 loop: CASSLDESFLGYTF. The CDR3 DNA follows: TGTGCCAGCAGCTTGGACGAGAGTTTTCTTGGCTACACCTTC. The whole variable domain, remainder taken from reference TRBV5-4 and TRBJ1-2, is ETGVTQSPTHLIKTRGQQVTLRCSSQSGHNTVSWYQQALGQGPQFIFQYYREEENGRGNFPPRFSGLQFPNYSSELNVNALELDDSALYLCASSLDESFLGYTFGSGTRLTVV.

The rearrangement uses TRBV15 and TRBJ2-7; D uncertain. Deletions cut 8 bases from V and 3 bases from J, with 17 bases between. The CDR3 has 14 residues. Germline CDR1 and CDR2: LNHNV and YYDKDF (reference sequence). DNA for the CDR3: TGTGCCACCGCGAGCTATGGACCGATCTACGAGCAGTACGTC. This translates into CATASYGPIYEQYV.

In its sample, this clone was seen once. The chain links TRBV11-2 to TRBJ2-2; a possible D gene is TRBD2 (5 bases). The CDR3 length is 15 residues. V was trimmed by 5 bases and J by 1 base, leaving 11 bases between them. In germline, CDR1 is SGHAT, CDR2 FQNNGV. DNA of the CDR3: TGTGCCAGCAGCCCATGGGCGGGGAACACCGGGGAGCTGTTTTTT. Translation gives CASSPWAGNTGELFF.

The rearrangement uses TRBV6-6 and TRBJ1-5, with TRBD1 matching over 7 bases. Germline CDR1 and CDR2: MNHNY and SVGAGI (reference sequence). After removal of 5 bases from V and 7 bases from J, the junction contained 5 bases not matched to a gene. The CDR3 loop spans 13 amino acids. The CDR3 loop reads CASSDRVDQPQHF. The CDR3 DNA follows: TGTGCCAGCAGTGACAGGGTGGACCAGCCCCAGCATTTT.

The rearrangement joins TRBV6-1 to TRBJ2-2; the D is unclear. This CDR3 is 14 amino acids long. The germline V gene has CDR1 MNHNS and CDR2 SASEGT. Deletions cut 5 bases from V and 7 bases from J, with 14 bases between. The CDR3 region is CASSTRGMGGELFF. In DNA form, the CDR3 reads TGTGCCAGCAGTACGCGAGGAATGGGCGGGGAGCTGTTTTTT.

The chain combines TRBV10-1 with TRBJ2-2; TRBD1 is a possible D gene (5 bases). The CDR3 extends over 17 amino acids. V lost 0 bases and J lost 4, with 15 bases in between. Germline V lookup: CDR1 WNHNN, CDR2 SYGVQD (reference sequence). The DNA of the CDR3 is TGCGCCAGCAGTGAGTCGAAGGGGCGCAGATTCACCGGGGAGCTGTTTTTT. This encodes CASSESKGRRFTGELFF.

The CDR3 sequence: CASSQVGYSNQPQHF. CDR3 sequence (DNA): TGTGCCAGCTCACAAGTCGGGTATAGCAATCAGCCCCAGCATTTT. This rearrangement joins TRBV18 to TRBJ1-5; D unresolved. The CDR3 is 15 amino acids. The V end lost 4 bases, the J end lost 0 bases, and 10 bases lay between the germline ends. The V gene's germline CDR1 is KGHSH and CDR2 LQKENI.

This clone is deemed medium-sized. The V gene is TRBV28, the J gene TRBJ2-4, with a weak D call TRBD2 (6 bases). This CDR3 spans 14 amino acids. Trimming left V 10 bases short and J 3 bases short, with 16 bases between. The V gene's germline CDR1 is MDHEN and CDR2 SYDVKM. CDR3 in DNA: TGTGCCATATCGACACGGCGGGGCAAAAACATTCAGTACTTC. Its translation is CAISTRRGKNIQYF.

The chain employs TRBV6-5 and TRBJ2-7; TRBD1 matches at 7 bases. This CDR3 comprises 12 residues. The V gene's germline CDR1 is MNHEY and CDR2 SVGAGI. With 6 bases clipped from V and 8 bases from J, the junction kept 7 bases outside the gene matches. The CDR3 spells CASSPGGGKQYV. The CDR3 nucleotides read TGTGCCAGCAGCCCAGGGGGTGGTAAGCAGTACGTC.

The rearrangement joins TRBV30 to TRBJ2-7; perhaps D is TRBD1 or TRBD2 (5 bases each). The V end lost 1 base, the J end lost 5 bases, and 9 bases lay between the germline ends. Germline V lookup: CDR1 GTSNPN, CDR2 SVGIG (reference sequence). This CDR3 is built from 12 residues. The CDR3 DNA is TGTGCCTGGAGTGGGGGGATGGACGAGCAGTACGTC. Translating it yields CAWSGGMDEQYV.

This clone is categorized as medium-sized. The chain recombines TRBV5-1 with TRBJ2-3, with 8 positions matching TRBD2. V was pared by 3 bases and J by 3 bases, with 6 bases of the junction left unmatched. CDR3 length equals 15 residues. Germline CDR1 SGHRS, CDR2 YFSETQ. Written as DNA, the CDR3 is TGCGCCAGCAGCTACTCGGGGGGGAGAACAGATACGCAGTATTTT. Its protein product is CASSYSGGRTDTQYF.

The rearrangement uses TRBV30 and TRBJ1-1, with D possibly being TRBD1 (5 bases). Germline CDR1 is GTSNPN and CDR2 is SVGIG (reference sequence). Deletions cut 3 bases from V and 0 bases from J, with 8 bases between. The CDR3 is 13 residues long. CDR3 region: CAWRGRMNTEAFF. The CDR3, as DNA: TGTGCCTGGAGGGGACGGATGAACACTGAAGCTTTCTTT.

The V call is TRBV14, the J call TRBJ2-1; D unclear. Trimming shortened V by 4 bases and J by 3 bases, and 4 bases separated the two germline ends. The CDR3 loop spans 12 amino acids. Germline CDR1 and CDR2: SGHDN and FVKESK. The CDR3 DNA reads TGTGCCAGCAGCCCTAGCTACAATGAGCAGTTCTTC. This codes for CASSPSYNEQFF.

V usage is TRBV6-5 and J usage is TRBJ2-3; 8 positions match TRBD2. With V trimmed by 2 bases and J by 0 bases, 4 bases remained unmatched. Per the germline V gene, CDR1 is MNHEY and CDR2 is SVGAGI. This CDR3 comprises 16 residues. The CDR3 nucleotides are TGTGCCAGCAGTTACGGTAGCGGGGTCAGCACAGATACGCAGTATTTT. This gives the protein CASSYGSGVSTDTQYF.

The chain has TRBV6-5 and TRBJ2-3; TRBD1 aligns across 8 bases. The junction had 12 bases not matched to a gene; V was cut back by 7 bases and J by 6 bases. Per germline, CDR1 MNHEY and CDR2 SVGAGI. This CDR3 is 15 amino acids long. CDR3 in amino acids: CASTNRAGGSDTQYF. For the CDR3, the DNA is TGTGCCAGCACCAACCGGGCAGGGGGCAGCGATACGCAGTATTTT.

Within the sample, this clone is medium-sized. The chain couples TRBV19 to TRBJ2-7, with D maybe TRBD1 (5 bases). Germline values: CDR1 LNHDA, CDR2 SQIVND (reference sequence). This CDR3 is built from 13 residues. The V gene lost 3 bases and the J gene lost 2 bases, with 8 bases spanning the gap. The CDR3 loop reads CASSIWGPYEQYF. The CDR3 DNA reads TGTGCCAGTAGTATTTGGGGCCCCTACGAGCAGTACTTC.

This clone occurred a few times. This chain joins TRBV30 and TRBJ1-6; D is uncertain. Trimming pared 6 bases from V and 14 bases from J, leaving 17 bases between. This CDR3 is 12 amino acids long. The germline V gene has CDR1 GTSNPN and CDR2 SVGIG (reference sequence). The chain's CDR3 is CACPSTGLTLHF. Written as DNA, the CDR3 is TGTGCCTGCCCCTCCACTGGTCTGACCCTCCACTTT. Complete variable domain (other parts from reference TRBV30 and TRBJ1-6): SQTIHQWPATLVQPVGSPLSLECTVEGTSNPNLYWYRQAAGRGLQLLFYSVGIGQISSEVPQNLSASRPQDRQFILSSKKLLLSDSGFYLCACPSTGLTLHFGNGTRLTVT.

This clone appeared once. The chain is built from TRBV20-1 and TRBJ2-1; D call uncertain. V was clipped by 0 bases and J by 5 bases, with 2 bases between them. Germline lookup yields CDR1 DFQATT and CDR2 SNEGSKA (reference sequence). This CDR3 comprises 11 residues. CDR3 amino acids: CSAREDNEQFF. As DNA, the CDR3 is TGCAGTGCTAGAGAGGACAATGAGCAGTTCTTC.

The V and J genes are TRBV21-1 and TRBJ2-1. TRBV21-1 corresponds to a pseudogene. The length of the CDR3 is 19 residues. The CDR3 DNA sequence: TGTGCCAGCAGCAAAGGGGTTGAGGAGGGGGAGCCTTCCTACAATGAGCAGTTCTTC. It translates to CASSKGVEEGEPSYNEQFF.